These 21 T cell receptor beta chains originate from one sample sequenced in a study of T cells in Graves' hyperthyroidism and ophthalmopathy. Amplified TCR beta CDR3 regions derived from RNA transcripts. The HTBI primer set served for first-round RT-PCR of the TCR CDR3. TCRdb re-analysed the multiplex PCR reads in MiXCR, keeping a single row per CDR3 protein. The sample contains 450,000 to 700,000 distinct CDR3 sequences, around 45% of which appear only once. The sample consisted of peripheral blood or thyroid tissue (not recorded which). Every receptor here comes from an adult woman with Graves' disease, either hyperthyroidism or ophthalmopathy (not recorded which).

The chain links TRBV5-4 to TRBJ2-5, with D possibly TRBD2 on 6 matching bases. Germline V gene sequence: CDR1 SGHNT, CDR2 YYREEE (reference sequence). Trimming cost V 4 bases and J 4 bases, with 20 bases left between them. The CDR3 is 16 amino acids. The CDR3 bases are TGTGCCAGCAGCCCCCAAGGAGGGCAGACAAGAGAGACCCAGTACTTC. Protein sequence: CASSPQGGQTRETQYF.

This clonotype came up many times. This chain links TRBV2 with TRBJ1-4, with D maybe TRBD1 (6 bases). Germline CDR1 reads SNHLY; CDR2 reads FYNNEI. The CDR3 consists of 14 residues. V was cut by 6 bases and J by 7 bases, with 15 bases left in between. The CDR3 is CASRFGTRGEKLFF. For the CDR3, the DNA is TGTGCCAGCAGATTCGGGACAAGGGGTGAAAAACTGTTTTTT.

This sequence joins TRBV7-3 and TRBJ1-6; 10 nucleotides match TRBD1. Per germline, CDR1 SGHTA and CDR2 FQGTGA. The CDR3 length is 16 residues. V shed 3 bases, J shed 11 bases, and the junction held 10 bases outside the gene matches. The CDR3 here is CASSFRDRGESAPLHF. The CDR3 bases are TGTGCCAGCAGCTTCCGGGACAGGGGAGAATCTGCACCCCTCCACTTT.

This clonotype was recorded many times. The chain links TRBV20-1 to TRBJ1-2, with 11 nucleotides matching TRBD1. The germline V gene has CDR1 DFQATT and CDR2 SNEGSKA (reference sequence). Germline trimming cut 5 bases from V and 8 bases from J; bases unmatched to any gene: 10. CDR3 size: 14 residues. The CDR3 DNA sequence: TGCAGTGCTGGCGGACAGGGGGCTAGAGACGGCTACACCTTC. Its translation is CSAGGQGARDGYTF.

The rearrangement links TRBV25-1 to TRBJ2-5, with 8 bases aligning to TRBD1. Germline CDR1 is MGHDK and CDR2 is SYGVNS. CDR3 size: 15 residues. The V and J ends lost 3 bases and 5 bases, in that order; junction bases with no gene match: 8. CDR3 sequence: CASSDGRTGLETQYF. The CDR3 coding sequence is TGTGCCAGCAGTGACGGTCGGACAGGGCTTGAGACCCAGTACTTC.

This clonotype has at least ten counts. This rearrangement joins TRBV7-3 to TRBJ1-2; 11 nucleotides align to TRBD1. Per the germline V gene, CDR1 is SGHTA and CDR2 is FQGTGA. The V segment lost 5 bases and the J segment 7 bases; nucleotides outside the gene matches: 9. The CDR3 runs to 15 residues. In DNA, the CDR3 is TGTGCCAGCAGCCCCACCCCGGGACAGGGGGGTGGCTACACCTTC. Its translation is CASSPTPGQGGGYTF.

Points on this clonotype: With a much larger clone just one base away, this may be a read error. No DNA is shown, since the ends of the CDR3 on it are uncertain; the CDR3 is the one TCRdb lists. The CDR3: CASSFGNGRSPQETQYF. The chain is built from TRBV5-1 and TRBJ2-5; the table's TRBD2 call for D was not verified on the DNA. The CDR3 has 17 residues if both end residues are counted. Germline lookup yields CDR1 SGHRS and CDR2 YFSETQ.

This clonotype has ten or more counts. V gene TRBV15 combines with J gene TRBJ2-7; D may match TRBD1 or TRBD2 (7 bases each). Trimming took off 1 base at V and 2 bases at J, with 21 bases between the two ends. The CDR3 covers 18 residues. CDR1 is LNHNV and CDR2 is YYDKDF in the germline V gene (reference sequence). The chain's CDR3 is CATSRGVGGTEGAYEQYF. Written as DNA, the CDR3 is TGTGCCACCAGCAGAGGGGTGGGGGGGACAGAAGGAGCCTACGAGCAGTACTTC.

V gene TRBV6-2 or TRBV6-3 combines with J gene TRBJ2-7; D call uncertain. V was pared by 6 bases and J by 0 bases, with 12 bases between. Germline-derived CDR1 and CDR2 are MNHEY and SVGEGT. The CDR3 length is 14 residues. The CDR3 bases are TGTGCCAGCAGCACAAGGTCCAGCTCCTACGAGCAGTACTTC. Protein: CASSTRSSSYEQYF.

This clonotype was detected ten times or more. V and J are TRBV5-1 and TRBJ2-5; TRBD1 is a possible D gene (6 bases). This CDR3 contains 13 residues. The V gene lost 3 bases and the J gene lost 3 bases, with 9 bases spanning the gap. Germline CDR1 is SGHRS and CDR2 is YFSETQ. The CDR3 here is CASSYEGEETQYF. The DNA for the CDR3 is TGCGCCAGCAGCTATGAGGGGGAAGAGACCCAGTACTTC.

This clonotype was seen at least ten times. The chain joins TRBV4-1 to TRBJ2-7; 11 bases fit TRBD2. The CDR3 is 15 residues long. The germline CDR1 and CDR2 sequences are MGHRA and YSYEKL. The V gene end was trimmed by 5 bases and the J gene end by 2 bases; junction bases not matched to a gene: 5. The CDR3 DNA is TGCGCCAGCAGCAAACTAGCGGGGGTTCCCTACGAGCAGTACTTC. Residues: CASSKLAGVPYEQYF.

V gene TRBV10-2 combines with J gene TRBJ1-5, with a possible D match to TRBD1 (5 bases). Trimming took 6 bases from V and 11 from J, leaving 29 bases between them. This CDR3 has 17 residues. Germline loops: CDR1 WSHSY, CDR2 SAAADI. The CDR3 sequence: CASSQRATGTSSQTQHF. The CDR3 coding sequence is TGCGCCAGCAGCCAGAGAGCGACCGGGACTAGTAGCCAGACCCAGCATTTT.

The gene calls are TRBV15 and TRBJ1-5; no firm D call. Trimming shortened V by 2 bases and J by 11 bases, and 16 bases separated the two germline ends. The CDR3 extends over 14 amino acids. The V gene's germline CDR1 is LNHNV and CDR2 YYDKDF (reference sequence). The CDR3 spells CATSRSHAGETQHF. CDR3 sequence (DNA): TGTGCCACCAGCAGATCCCACGCCGGTGAGACCCAGCATTTT.

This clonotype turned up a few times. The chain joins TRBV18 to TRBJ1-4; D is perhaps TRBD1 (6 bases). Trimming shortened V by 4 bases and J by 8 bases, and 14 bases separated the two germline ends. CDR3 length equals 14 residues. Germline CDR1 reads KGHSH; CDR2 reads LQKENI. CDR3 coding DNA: TGTGCCAGCTCACTGGGGGGCCTCTCCGAAAAACTGTTTTTT. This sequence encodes CASSLGGLSEKLFF.

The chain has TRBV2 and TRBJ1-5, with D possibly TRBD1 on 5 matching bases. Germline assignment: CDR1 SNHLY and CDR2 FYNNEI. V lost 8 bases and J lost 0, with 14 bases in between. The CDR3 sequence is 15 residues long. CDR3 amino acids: CASDRDGNSNQPQHF. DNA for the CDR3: TGTGCCAGCGACCGGGACGGAAATAGCAATCAGCCCCAGCATTTT. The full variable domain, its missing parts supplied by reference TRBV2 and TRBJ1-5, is EPEVTQTPSHQVTQMGQEVILRCVPISNHLYFYWYRQILGQKVEFLVSFYNNEISEKSEIFDDQFSVERPDGSNFTLKIRSTKLEDSAMYFCASDRDGNSNQPQHFGDGTRLSIL.

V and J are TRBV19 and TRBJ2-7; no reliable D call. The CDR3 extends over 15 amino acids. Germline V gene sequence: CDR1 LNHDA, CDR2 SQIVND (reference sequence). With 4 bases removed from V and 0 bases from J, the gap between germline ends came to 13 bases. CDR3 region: CASSNSGSLSYEQYF. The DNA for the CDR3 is TGTGCCAGTAGTAACTCCGGCAGTCTCTCCTACGAGCAGTACTTC.

The CDR3 nucleotides read TGTGCCAGCAGCAGTGTTGGACAAGCTGGCGGTGAAAAACTGTTTTTT. Residues: CASSSVGQAGGEKLFF. This chain joins TRBV7-9 and TRBJ1-4; D is perhaps TRBD1 (5 bases). The germline gives CDR1 SEHNR, CDR2 FQNEAQ (reference sequence). The V gene lost 5 bases and the J gene lost 7 bases, with 20 bases spanning the gap. This CDR3 region has 16 residues.

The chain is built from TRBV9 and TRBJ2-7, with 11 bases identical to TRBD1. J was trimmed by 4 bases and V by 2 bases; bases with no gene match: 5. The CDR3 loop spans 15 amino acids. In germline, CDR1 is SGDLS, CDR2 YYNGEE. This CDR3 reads CASSVGDRGTYEQYF. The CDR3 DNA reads TGTGCCAGCAGCGTGGGGGACAGGGGGACTTACGAGCAGTACTTC.

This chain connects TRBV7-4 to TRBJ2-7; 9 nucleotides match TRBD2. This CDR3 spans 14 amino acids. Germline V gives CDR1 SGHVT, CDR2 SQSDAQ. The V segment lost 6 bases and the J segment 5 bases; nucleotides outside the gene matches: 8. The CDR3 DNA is TGTGCCAGCAGTCATCCGGGACTAGCCGACGAGCAGTACTTC. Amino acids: CASSHPGLADEQYF.

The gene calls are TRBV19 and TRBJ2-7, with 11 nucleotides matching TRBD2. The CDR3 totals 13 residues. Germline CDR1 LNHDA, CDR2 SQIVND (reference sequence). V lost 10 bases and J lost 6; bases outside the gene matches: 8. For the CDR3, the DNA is TGTGCCACTCGTGGACTAGCGGGCGGCGAGCAGTACTTC. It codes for CATRGLAGGEQYF.

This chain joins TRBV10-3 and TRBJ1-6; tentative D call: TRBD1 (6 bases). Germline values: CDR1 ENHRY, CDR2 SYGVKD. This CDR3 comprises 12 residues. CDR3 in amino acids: CALSDSNSPLHF. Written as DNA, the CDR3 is TGTGCATTATCGGACAGTAATTCACCCCTCCACTTT.